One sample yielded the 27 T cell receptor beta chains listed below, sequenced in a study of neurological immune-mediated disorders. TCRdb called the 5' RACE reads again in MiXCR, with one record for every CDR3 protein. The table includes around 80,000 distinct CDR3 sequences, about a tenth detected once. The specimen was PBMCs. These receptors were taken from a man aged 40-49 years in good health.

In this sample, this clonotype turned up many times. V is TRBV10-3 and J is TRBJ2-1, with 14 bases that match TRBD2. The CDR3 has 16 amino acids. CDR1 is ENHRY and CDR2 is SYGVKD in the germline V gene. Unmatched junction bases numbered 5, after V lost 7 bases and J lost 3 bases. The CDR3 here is CAITGTSGGFYNEQFF. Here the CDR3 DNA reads TGTGCCATCACCGGGACTAGCGGGGGTTTCTACAATGAGCAGTTCTTC.

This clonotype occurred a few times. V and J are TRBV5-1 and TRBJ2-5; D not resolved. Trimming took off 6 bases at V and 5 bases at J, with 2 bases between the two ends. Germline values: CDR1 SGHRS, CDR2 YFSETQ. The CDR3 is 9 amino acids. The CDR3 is CASTETQYF. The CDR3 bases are TGCGCCAGCACGGAGACCCAGTACTTC.

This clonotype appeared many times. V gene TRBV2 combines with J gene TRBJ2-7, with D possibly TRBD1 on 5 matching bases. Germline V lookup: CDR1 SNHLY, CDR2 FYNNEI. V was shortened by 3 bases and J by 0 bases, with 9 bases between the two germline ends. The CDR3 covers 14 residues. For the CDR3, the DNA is TGTGCCAGCAGTGACCAGGGAACCTCCTACGAGCAGTACTTC. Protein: CASSDQGTSYEQYF.

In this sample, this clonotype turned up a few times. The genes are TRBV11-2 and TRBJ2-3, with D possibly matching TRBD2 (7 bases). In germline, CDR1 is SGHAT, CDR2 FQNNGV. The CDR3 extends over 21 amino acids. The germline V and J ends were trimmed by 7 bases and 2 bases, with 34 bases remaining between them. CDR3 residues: CASNLGRGHFLGGRVTDTQYF. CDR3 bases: TGTGCCAGCAACCTAGGCCGGGGACATTTCCTAGGAGGGAGGGTCACAGATACGCAGTATTTT.

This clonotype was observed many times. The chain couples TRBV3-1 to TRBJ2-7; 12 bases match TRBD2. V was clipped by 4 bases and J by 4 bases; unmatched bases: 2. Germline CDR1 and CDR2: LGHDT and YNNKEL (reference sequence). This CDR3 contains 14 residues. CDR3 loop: CASSRGLAGYEQYF. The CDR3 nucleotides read TGTGCCAGCAGCCGCGGACTAGCGGGGTACGAGCAGTACTTC.

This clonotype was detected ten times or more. CDR3 in DNA: TGTGCCAGCAGCAAGCTAGCGGGGGGGAACACCGGGGAGCTGTTTTTT. Its translation: CASSKLAGGNTGELFF. The chain employs TRBV12-3 or TRBV12-4 and TRBJ2-2, with TRBD2 identical over 11 bases. There are 16 residues in the CDR3. Unmatched junction bases numbered 4, after V lost 6 bases and J lost 1 base.

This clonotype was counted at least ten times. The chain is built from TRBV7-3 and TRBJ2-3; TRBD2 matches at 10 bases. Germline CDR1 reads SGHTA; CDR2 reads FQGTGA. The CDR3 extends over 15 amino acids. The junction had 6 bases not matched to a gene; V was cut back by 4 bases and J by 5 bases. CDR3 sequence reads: CASSSPSGGEDTQYF. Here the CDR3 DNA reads TGTGCCAGCAGCTCCCCTAGCGGGGGTGAAGATACGCAGTATTTT. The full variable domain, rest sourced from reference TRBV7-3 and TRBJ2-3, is GAGVSQTPSNKVTEKGKYVELRCDPISGHTALYWYRQSLGQGPEFLIYFQGTGAADDSGLPNDRFFAVRPEGSVSTLKIQRTERGDSAVYLCASSSPSGGEDTQYFGPGTRLTVL.

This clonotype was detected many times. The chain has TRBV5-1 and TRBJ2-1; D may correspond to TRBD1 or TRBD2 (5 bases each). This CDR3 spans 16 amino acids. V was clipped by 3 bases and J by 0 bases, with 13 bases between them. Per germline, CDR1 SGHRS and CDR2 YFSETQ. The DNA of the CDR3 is TGCGCCAGCAGCTCGGGGCAGGGCCCCTCCTACAATGAGCAGTTCTTC. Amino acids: CASSSGQGPSYNEQFF. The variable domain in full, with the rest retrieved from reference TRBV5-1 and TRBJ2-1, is KAGVTQTPRYLIKTRGQQVTLSCSPISGHRSVSWYQQTPGQGLQFLFEYFSETQRNKGNFPGRFSGRQFSNSRSEMNVSTLELGDSALYLCASSSGQGPSYNEQFFGPGTRLTVL.

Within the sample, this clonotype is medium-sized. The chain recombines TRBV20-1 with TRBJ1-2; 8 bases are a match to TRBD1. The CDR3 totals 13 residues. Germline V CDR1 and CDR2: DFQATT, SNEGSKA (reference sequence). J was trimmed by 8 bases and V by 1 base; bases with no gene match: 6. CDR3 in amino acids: CSARADRGGGYTF. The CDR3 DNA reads TGCAGTGCTAGAGCCGACAGGGGAGGAGGCTACACCTTC.

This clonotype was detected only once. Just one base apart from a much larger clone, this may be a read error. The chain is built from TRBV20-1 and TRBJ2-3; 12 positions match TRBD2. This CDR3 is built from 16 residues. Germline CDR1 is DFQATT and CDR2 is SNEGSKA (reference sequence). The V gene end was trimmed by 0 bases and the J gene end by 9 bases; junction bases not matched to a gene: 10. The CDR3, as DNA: TGCAGTGCTAGAGACCCTAGCGGGGGGGTCCCAGGGACGCAGTATTTT. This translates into CSARDPSGGVPGTQYF.

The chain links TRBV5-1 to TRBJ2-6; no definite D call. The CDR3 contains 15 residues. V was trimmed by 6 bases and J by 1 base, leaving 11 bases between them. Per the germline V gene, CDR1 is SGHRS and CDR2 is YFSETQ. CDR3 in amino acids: CASNYDWSGANVLTF. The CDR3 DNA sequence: TGCGCCAGCAACTACGATTGGTCTGGGGCCAACGTCCTGACTTTC.

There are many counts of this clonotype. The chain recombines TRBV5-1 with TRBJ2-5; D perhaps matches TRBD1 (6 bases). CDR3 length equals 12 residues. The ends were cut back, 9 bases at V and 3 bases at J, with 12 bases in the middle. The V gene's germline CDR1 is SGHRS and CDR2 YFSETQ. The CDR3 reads CAIQGFKETQYF. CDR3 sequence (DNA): TGCGCCATACAGGGCTTCAAAGAGACCCAGTACTTC.

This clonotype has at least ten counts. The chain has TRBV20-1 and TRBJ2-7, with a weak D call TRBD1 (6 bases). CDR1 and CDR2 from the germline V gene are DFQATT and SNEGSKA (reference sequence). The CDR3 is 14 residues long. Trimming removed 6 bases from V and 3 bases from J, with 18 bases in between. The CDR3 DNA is TGCAGTGCACACGACAGGCAACATGTCTACGAGCAGTACTTC. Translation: CSAHDRQHVYEQYF.

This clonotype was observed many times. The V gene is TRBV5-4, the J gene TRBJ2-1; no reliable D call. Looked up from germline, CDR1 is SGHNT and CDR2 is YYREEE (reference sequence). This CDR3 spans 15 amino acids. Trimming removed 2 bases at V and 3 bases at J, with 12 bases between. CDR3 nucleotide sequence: TGTGCCAGCAGCTTCGACGGATACCTCTACAATGAGCAGTTCTTC. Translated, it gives CASSFDGYLYNEQFF.

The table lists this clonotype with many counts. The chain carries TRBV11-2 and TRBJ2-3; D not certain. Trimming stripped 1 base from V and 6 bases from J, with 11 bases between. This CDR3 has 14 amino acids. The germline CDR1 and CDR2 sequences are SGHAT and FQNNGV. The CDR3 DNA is TGTGCCAGCAGCTTAGGGGCGGCCCCCGATACGCAGTATTTT. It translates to CASSLGAAPDTQYF. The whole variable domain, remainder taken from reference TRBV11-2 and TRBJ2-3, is EAGVAQSPRYKIIEKRQSVAFWCNPISGHATLYWYQQILGQGPKLLIQFQNNGVVDDSQLPKDRFSAERLKGVDSTLKIQPAKLEDSAVYLCASSLGAAPDTQYFGPGTRLTVL.

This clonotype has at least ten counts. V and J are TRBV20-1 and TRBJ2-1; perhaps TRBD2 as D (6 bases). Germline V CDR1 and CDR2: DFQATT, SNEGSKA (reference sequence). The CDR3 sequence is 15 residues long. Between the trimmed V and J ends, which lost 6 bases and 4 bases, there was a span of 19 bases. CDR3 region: CSASPIGGIYNEQFF. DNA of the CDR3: TGCAGTGCCTCCCCAATCGGCGGGATATACAATGAGCAGTTCTTC.

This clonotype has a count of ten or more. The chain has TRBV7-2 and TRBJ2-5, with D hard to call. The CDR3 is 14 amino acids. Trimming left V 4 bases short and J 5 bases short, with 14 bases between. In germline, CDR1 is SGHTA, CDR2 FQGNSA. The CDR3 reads CASSSWFLGETQYF. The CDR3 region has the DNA TGTGCCAGCAGCTCGTGGTTCCTTGGGGAGACCCAGTACTTC.

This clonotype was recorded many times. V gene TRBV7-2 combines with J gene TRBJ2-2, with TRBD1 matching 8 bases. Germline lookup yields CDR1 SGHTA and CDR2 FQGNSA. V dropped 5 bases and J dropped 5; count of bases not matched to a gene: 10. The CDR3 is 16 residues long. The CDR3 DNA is TGTGCCAGCAGCGGATGGGGCAGGGGGCATACCGGGGAGCTGTTTTTT. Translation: CASSGWGRGHTGELFF.

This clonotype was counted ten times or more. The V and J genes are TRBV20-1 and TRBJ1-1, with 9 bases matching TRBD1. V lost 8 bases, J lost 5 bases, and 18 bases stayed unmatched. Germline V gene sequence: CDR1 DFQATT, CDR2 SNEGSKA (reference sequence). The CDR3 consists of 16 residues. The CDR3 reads CSPTGVTGGGMTEAFF. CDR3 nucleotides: TGCAGTCCCACCGGCGTCACAGGGGGCGGAATGACTGAAGCTTTCTTT.

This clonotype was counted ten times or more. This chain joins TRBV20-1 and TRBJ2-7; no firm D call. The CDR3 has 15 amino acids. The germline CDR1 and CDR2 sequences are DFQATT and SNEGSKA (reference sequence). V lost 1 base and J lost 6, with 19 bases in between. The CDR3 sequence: CSARAPGRLFSEQYF. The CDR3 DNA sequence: TGCAGTGCTAGAGCCCCTGGACGGCTTTTCTCCGAGCAGTACTTC.

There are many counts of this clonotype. CDR3 coding DNA: TGTGCCAGTATGGAGGCTGGGGCCAACGTCCTGACTTTC. Amino acid sequence: CASMEAGANVLTF. This sequence joins TRBV3-1 and TRBJ2-6, with D possibly being TRBD2 (5 bases). The CDR3 length is 13 residues. V was cut by 9 bases and J by 2 bases, with 8 bases left in between. Germline CDR1 and CDR2: LGHDT and YNNKEL (reference sequence).

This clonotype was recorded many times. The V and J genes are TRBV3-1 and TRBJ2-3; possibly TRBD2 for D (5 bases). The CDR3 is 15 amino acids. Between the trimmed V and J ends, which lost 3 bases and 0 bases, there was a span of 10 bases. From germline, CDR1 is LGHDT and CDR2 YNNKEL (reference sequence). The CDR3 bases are TGTGCCAGCAGCCACGGAACTAGAAGCACAGATACGCAGTATTTT. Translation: CASSHGTRSTDTQYF.

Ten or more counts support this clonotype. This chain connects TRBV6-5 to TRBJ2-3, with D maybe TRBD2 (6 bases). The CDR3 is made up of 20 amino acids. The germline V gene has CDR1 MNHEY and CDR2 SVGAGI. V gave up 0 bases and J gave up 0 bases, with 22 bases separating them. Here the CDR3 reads CASSYSNSRPGTPSTDTQYF. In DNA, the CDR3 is TGTGCCAGCAGTTACTCGAATTCCCGACCCGGGACTCCTAGCACAGATACGCAGTATTTT.

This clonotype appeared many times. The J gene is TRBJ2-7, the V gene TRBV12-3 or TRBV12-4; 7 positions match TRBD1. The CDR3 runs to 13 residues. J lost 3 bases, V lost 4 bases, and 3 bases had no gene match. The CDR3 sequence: CASSSGQSYEQYF. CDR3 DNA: TGTGCCAGCAGTTCGGGACAGAGCTACGAGCAGTACTTC.

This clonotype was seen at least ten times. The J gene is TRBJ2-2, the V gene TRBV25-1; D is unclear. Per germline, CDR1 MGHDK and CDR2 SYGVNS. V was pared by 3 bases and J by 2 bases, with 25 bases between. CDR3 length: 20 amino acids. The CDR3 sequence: CASSDRRVLSHSKNTGELFF. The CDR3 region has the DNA TGTGCCAGCAGTGATCGAAGGGTGCTAAGTCATTCAAAAAACACCGGGGAGCTGTTTTTT.

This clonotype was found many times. The CDR3 sequence is CASSQVETLHTQYF. CDR3 nucleotide sequence: TGTGCCAGCAGCCAAGTGGAGACCCTTCATACGCAGTATTTT. The chain recombines TRBV14 with TRBJ2-3; no reliable D call. V was clipped by 1 base and J by 7 bases, with 12 bases between them. The germline gives CDR1 SGHDN, CDR2 FVKESK. The CDR3 has 14 residues.

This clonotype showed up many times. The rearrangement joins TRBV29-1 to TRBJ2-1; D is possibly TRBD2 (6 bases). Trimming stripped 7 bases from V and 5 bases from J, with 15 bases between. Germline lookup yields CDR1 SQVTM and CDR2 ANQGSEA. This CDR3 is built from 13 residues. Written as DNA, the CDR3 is TGCAGCGCGTGGGGGGTGGGAAACAATGAGCAGTTCTTC. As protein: CSAWGVGNNEQFF.